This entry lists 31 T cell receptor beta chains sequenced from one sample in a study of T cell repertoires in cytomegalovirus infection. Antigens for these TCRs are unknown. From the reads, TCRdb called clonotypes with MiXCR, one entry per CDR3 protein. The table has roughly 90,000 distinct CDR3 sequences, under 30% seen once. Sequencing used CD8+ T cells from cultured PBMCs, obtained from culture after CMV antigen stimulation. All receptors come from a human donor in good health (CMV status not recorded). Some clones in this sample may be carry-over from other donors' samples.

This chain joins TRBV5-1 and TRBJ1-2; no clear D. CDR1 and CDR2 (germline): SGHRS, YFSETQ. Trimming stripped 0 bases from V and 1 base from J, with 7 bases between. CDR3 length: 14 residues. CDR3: CASSLDTVNYGYTF. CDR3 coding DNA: TGCGCCAGCAGCTTGGATACAGTTAACTATGGCTACACCTTC.

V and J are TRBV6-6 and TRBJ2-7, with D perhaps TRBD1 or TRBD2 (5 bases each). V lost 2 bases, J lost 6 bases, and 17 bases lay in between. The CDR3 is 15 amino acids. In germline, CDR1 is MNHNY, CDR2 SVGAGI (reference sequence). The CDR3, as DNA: TGTGCCAGCAGTTACGCGCCACAGGTTCGGGGCGAGCAGTACTTC. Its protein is CASSYAPQVRGEQYF.

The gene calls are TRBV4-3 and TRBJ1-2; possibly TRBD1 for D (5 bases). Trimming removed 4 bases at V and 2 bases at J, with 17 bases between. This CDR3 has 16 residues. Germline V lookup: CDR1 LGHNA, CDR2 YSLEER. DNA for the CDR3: TGCGCCAGCAGCCGACAGAACTTACGGGACAACTATGGCTACACCTTC. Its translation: CASSRQNLRDNYGYTF.

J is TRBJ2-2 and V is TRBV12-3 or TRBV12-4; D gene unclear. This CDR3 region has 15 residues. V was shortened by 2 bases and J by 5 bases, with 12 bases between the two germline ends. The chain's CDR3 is CASSLTLSPTGELFF. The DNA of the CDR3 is TGTGCCAGCAGTTTAACTCTCTCCCCGACCGGGGAGCTGTTTTTT.

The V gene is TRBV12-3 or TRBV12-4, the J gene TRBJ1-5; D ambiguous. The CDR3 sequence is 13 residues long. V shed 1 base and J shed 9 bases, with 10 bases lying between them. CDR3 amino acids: CASSLGNEGPQHF. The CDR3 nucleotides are TGTGCCAGCAGTTTAGGCAATGAAGGGCCCCAGCATTTT.

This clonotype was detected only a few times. The CDR3 nucleotides are TGTGCCAGCAGGGGACAGAACCTCTACGAGCAGTACTTC. This sequence encodes CASRGQNLYEQYF. This chain uses TRBV7-9 with TRBJ2-7, with 7 bases aligning to TRBD1. The CDR3 has 13 residues. Germline V gene data show CDR1 as SEHNR and CDR2 as FQNEAQ (reference sequence). J gave up 3 bases and V 6 bases, and 5 bases lay outside the gene matches.

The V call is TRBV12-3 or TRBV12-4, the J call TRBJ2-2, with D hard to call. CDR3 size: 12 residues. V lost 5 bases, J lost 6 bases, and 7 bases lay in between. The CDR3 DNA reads TGTGCCAGCAGTGTCTACCCCGGGGAGCTGTTTTTT. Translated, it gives CASSVYPGELFF.

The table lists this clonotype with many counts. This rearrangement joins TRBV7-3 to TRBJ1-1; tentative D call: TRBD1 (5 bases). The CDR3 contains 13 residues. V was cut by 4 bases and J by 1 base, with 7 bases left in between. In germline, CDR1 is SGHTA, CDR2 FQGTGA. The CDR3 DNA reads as TGTGCCAGCAGCTCTACAGGGAACACTGAAGCTTTCTTT. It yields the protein CASSSTGNTEAFF.

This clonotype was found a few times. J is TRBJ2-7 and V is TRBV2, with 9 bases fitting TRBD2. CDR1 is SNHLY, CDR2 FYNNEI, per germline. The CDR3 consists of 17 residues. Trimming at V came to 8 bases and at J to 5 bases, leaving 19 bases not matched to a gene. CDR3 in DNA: TGTGCCAGCCGGGACACTGGAATGGCGGGAGGGGTCGACGAGCAGTACTTC. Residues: CASRDTGMAGGVDEQYF.

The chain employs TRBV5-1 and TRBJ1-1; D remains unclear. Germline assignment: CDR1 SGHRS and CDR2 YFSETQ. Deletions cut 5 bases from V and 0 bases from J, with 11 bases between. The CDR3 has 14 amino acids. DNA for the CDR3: TGCGCCAGCAGTTCAGGAGACATGAACACTGAAGCTTTCTTT. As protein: CASSSGDMNTEAFF.

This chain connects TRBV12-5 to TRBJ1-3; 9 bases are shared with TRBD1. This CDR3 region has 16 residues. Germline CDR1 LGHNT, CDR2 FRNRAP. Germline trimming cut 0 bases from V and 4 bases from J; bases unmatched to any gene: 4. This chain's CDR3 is CASGLVGQGNGNTIYF. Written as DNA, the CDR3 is TGTGCTAGTGGTTTGGTAGGACAGGGGAACGGAAACACCATATATTTT.

DNA for the CDR3: TGTGCCAGCAGCTTGGTGGAGGGGGGAACTGAAGCTTTCTTT. This gives the protein CASSLVEGGTEAFF. This chain joins TRBV5-5 and TRBJ1-1; D might be TRBD1 (6 bases). Germline V lookup: CDR1 SGHKS, CDR2 YYEKEE (reference sequence). The CDR3 totals 14 residues. Deletions cut 0 bases from V and 5 bases from J, with 11 bases between.

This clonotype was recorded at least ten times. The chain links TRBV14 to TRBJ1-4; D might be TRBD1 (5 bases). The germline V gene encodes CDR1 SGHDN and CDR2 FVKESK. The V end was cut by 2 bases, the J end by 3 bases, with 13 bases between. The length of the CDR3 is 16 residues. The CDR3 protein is CASSQFGGGSNEKLFF. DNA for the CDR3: TGTGCCAGCAGCCAATTTGGGGGAGGCTCTAATGAAAAACTGTTTTTT.

The CDR3 spells CASSYSRNSNQPQHF. In DNA, the CDR3 is TGTGCCAGCAGTTACTCTCGGAATAGCAATCAGCCCCAGCATTTT. The chain couples TRBV6-6 to TRBJ1-5; D gene unclear. This CDR3 region has 15 residues. Per germline, CDR1 MNHNY and CDR2 SVGAGI (reference sequence). V lost 0 bases and J lost 0, with 6 bases in between.

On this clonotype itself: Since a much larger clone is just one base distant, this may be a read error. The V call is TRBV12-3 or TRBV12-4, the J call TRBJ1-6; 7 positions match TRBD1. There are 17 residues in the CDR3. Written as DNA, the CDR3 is TGTGTCAGCACCGGGACAGCGATCGGCTCCTATAATTCACCCCTCCACTTT. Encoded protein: CVSTGTAIGSYNSPLHF.

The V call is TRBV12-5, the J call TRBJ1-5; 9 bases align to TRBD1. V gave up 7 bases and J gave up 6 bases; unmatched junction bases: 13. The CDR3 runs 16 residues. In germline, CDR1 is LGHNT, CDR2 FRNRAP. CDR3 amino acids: CASDIKGQGQGQPQHF. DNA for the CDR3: TGTGCTAGTGACATTAAGGGACAGGGACAGGGTCAGCCCCAGCATTTT.

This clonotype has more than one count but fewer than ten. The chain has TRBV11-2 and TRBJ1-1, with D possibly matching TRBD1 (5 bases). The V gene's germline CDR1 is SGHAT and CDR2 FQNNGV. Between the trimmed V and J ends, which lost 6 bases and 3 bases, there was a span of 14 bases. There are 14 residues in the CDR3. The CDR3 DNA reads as TGTGCCAGCAGACCGCCCGGGGCGTACACTGAAGCTTTCTTT. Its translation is CASRPPGAYTEAFF.

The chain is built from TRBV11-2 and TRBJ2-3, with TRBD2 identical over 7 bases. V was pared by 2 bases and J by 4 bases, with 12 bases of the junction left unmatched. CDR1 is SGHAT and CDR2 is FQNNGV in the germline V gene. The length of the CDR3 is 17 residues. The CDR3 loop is CASSLKSSGVGADTQYF. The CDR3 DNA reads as TGTGCCAGCAGCTTAAAGTCTAGCGGTGTAGGGGCAGATACGCAGTATTTT.

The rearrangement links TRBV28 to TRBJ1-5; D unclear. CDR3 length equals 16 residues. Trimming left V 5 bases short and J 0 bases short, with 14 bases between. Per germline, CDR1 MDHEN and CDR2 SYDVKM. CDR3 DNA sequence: TGTGCCAGCAGTCTCCCGAAATCCTATAGCAATCAGCCCCAGCATTTT. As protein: CASSLPKSYSNQPQHF. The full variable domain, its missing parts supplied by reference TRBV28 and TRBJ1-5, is DVKVTQSSRYLVKRTGEKVFLECVQDMDHENMFWYRQDPGLGLRLIYFSYDVKMKEKGDIPEGYSVSREKKERFSLILESASTNQTSMYLCASSLPKSYSNQPQHFGDGTRLSIL.

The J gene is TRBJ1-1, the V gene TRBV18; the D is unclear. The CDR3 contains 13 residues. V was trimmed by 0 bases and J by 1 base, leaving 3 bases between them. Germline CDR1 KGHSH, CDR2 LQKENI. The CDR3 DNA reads TGTGCCAGCTCACCACCAGAGAACACTGAAGCTTTCTTT. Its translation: CASSPPENTEAFF.

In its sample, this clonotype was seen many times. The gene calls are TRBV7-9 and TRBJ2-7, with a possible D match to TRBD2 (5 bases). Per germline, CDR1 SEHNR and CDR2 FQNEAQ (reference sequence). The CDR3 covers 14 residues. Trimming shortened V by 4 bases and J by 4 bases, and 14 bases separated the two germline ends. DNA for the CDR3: TGTGCCAGCAGCTCAGCGGACCACCAATACGAGCAGTACTTC. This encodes CASSSADHQYEQYF.

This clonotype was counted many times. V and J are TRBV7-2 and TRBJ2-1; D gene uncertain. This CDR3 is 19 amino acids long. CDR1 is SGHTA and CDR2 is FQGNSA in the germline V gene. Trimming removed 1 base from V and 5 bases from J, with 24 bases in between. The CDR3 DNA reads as TGTGCCAGCAGCTTAGTGGAGCCCCCTTTAGGGAATCGAAACAATGAGCAGTTCTTC. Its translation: CASSLVEPPLGNRNNEQFF.

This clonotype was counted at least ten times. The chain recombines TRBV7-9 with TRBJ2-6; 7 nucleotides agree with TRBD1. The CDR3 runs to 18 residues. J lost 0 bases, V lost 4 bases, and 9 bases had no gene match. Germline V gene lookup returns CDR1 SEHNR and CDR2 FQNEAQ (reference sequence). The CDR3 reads CASSSPDRQLSGANVLTF. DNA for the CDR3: TGTGCCAGCAGCTCCCCGGACAGGCAACTCTCTGGGGCCAACGTCCTGACTTTC.

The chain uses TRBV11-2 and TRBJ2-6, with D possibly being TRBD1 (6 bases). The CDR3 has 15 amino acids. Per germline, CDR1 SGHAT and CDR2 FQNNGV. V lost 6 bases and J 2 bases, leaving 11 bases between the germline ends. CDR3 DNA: TGTGCCAGCAGAAAACAGGGAGCTGGGGCCAACGTCCTGACTTTC. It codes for CASRKQGAGANVLTF.

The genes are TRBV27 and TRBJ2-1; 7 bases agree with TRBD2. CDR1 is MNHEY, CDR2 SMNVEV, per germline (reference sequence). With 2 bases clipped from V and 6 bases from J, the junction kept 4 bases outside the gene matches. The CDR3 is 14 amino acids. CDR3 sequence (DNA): TGTGCCAGCAGTTTAGGTTCTAGCGGCAATGAGCAGTTCTTC. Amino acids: CASSLGSSGNEQFF.

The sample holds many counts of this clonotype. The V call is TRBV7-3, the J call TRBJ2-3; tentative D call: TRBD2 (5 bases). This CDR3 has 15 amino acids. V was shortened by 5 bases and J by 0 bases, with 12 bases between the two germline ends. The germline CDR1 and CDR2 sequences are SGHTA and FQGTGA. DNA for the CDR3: TGTGCCAGCAGCCCCAGCGGAGCTAGCACAGATACGCAGTATTTT. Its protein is CASSPSGASTDTQYF.

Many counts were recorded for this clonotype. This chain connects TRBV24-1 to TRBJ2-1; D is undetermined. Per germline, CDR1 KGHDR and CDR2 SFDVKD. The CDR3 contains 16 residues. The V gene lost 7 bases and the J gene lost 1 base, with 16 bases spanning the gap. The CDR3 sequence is CATSDSSRLSYNEQFF. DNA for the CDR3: TGTGCCACCAGCGACTCGTCGCGGTTATCCTACAATGAGCAGTTCTTC.

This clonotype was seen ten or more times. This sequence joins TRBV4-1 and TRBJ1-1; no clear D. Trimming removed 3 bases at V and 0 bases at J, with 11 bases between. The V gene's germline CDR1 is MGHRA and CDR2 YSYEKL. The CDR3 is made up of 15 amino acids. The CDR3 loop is CASSHRTEMNTEAFF. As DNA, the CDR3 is TGCGCCAGCAGCCACCGGACGGAAATGAACACTGAAGCTTTCTTT.

The CDR3 DNA is TGCGCCAGCAGTGTGCCAGGGAGGGGGGAGCTGTTTTTT. Translated: CASSVPGRGELFF. V is TRBV10-1 and J is TRBJ2-2; perhaps TRBD2 as D (6 bases). Trimming stripped 4 bases from V and 8 bases from J, with 11 bases between. This CDR3 is 13 amino acids long. From germline, CDR1 is WNHNN and CDR2 SYGVQD (reference sequence).

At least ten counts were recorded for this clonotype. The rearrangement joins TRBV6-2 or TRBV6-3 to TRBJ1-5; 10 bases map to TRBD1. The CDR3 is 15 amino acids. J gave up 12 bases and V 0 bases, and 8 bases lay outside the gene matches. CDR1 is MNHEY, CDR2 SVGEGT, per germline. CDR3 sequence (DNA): TGTGCCAGCAGTTACTCGGCCGGGACAGGGGACCTCCAGCATTTT. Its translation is CASSYSAGTGDLQHF.

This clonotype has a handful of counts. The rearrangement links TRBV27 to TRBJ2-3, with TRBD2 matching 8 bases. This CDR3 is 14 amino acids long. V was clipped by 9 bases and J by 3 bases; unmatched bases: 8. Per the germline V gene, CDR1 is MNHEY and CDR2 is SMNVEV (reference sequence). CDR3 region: CASGREGRTDTQYF. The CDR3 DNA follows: TGTGCCAGTGGTCGGGAGGGCCGTACAGATACGCAGTATTTT.